The 29 T cell receptor beta chains listed next were all sequenced from one sample in a study of identical twins. In TCRdb, the 5' RACE reads were re-called with MiXCR into one record per CDR3 protein. Altogether 500,000 or so distinct CDR3 sequences are present, approximately 14% being singletons, with the ten largest covering 0.52%. Another study also made use of these data, one on yellow fever vaccine responses in identical twins.

Sequencing input: CD4+ T cells sorted from blood. The receptors originated from a young woman in good health.

The genes are TRBV23-1 and TRBJ2-5; 7 nucleotides align to TRBD2. TRBV23-1 is labeled an ORF, and its function is uncertain. The ends lost 8 bases at V and 4 bases at J; junction bases unmatched: 16. This CDR3 is 16 amino acids long. The CDR3 DNA sequence: TGCGCCAGCTCCTATTTTTGGCGGGAGACCCTAGAGACCCAGTACTTC. Translated, it gives CASSYFWRETLETQYF.

This chain uses TRBV9 with TRBJ2-1, with TRBD2 matching 12 bases. Germline lookup yields CDR1 SGDLS and CDR2 YYNGEE. With 8 bases clipped from V and 6 bases from J, the junction kept 3 bases outside the gene matches. This CDR3 comprises 13 residues. The CDR3: CASRTSGTNEQFF. The CDR3 DNA is TGTGCCAGTCGGACTAGCGGGACCAATGAGCAGTTCTTC.

The chain's CDR3 is CASSAADRGNEQYF. CDR3 bases: TGTGCCAGCAGTGCGGCGGACAGGGGGAACGAGCAGTACTTC. The V call is TRBV6-2 or TRBV6-3, the J call TRBJ2-7; 10 bases line up with TRBD1. CDR1 is MNHEY and CDR2 is SVGEGT in the germline V gene. The CDR3 runs to 14 residues. V lost 5 bases and J lost 5; bases outside the gene matches: 6.

The chain joins TRBV5-1 to TRBJ2-7; 9 bases are shared with TRBD1. The CDR3 is 16 amino acids. The V segment lost 4 bases and the J segment 0 bases; nucleotides outside the gene matches: 8. Per the germline V gene, CDR1 is SGHRS and CDR2 is YFSETQ. Written as DNA, the CDR3 is TGCGCCAGCAGCACCGGAGGGACAGGGAGCTCCTACGAGCAGTACTTC. It codes for CASSTGGTGSSYEQYF.

The CDR3 coding sequence is TGTGCCACCAGCAGGGGATTGGGGGAGGCGGTGTACGAGCAGTACTTC. It is translated as CATSRGLGEAVYEQYF. V and J are TRBV15 and TRBJ2-7, with TRBD2 as a possible D gene (6 bases). The CDR3 contains 16 residues. V was cut by 3 bases and J by 4 bases, with 19 bases left in between. Germline assignment: CDR1 LNHNV and CDR2 YYDKDF (reference sequence).

This clonotype was picked up a small number of times. The chain recombines TRBV7-2 with TRBJ2-1; no reliable D call. The CDR3 extends over 13 amino acids. From germline, CDR1 is SGHTA and CDR2 FQGNSA. V dropped 7 bases and J dropped 10 bases, with 17 bases sitting between them. CDR3 coding DNA: TGTGCCAGCACGCCAGACCCCGCCGCGGAGCAGTTCTTC. Protein: CASTPDPAAEQFF.

The gene calls are TRBV24-1 and TRBJ2-4; 9 bases map to TRBD2. The germline V gene encodes CDR1 KGHDR and CDR2 SFDVKD. The CDR3 is 16 amino acids. Unmatched junction bases numbered 11, after V lost 3 bases and J lost 9 bases. The CDR3 here is CATSDPRAGGPGIQYF. The CDR3 DNA reads as TGTGCCACCAGTGATCCCAGAGCGGGGGGTCCTGGCATTCAGTACTTC.

The gene calls are TRBV4-3 and TRBJ2-7; D not resolved. Germline V gene sequence: CDR1 LGHNA, CDR2 YSLEER. Trimming removed 0 bases from V and 0 bases from J, with 9 bases in between. The CDR3 sequence is 15 residues long. The CDR3 spells CASSQDGIPSYEQYF. The CDR3 DNA follows: TGCGCCAGCAGCCAAGATGGAATACCCTCCTACGAGCAGTACTTC.

In its sample, this clonotype was seen a few times. This chain joins TRBV20-1 and TRBJ2-7, with TRBD1 matching over 10 bases. The junction had 4 bases not matched to a gene; V was cut back by 6 bases and J by 5 bases. The CDR3 sequence is 12 residues long. Germline loops: CDR1 DFQATT, CDR2 SNEGSKA (reference sequence). DNA for the CDR3: TGCAGTGCGGGGGACAGGGGCAACGAGCAGTACTTC. It is translated as CSAGDRGNEQYF.

The chain uses TRBV18 and TRBJ2-5, with 7 bases aligning to TRBD2. CDR1 is KGHSH, CDR2 LQKENI, per germline. This CDR3 has 15 residues. Losses at the gene ends were 2 bases for V and 0 bases for J; bases not matched to a gene: 3. The CDR3 coding sequence is TGTGCCAGCTCACCAAGGCGGGAGTACCAAGAGACCCAGTACTTC. Translation: CASSPRREYQETQYF.

The genes are TRBV12-3 or TRBV12-4 and TRBJ2-1; TRBD2 agrees at 16 bases. This CDR3 is built from 19 residues. The ends lost 6 bases at V and 6 bases at J; junction bases unmatched: 14. The CDR3 DNA is TGTGCCAGCAGCCCAGGGGGACTAGCGGGAGGGCCGAAATTCAATGAGCAGTTCTTC. Encoded protein: CASSPGGLAGGPKFNEQFF.

This chain links TRBV7-2 with TRBJ2-1, with D possibly called TRBD1 or TRBD2 (5 bases each). Trimming cost V 1 base and J 12 bases, with 10 bases left between them. This CDR3 comprises 12 residues. Per the germline V gene, CDR1 is SGHTA and CDR2 is FQGNSA. The CDR3 here is CASSLDEGTQFF. In DNA, the CDR3 is TGTGCCAGCAGCTTAGATGAGGGGACGCAGTTCTTC.

This clonotype was detected a few times. The genes are TRBV5-1 and TRBJ2-5; 8 bases are shared with TRBD1. With V trimmed by 4 bases and J by 2 bases, 13 bases remained unmatched. The CDR3 has 17 amino acids. The germline CDR1 and CDR2 sequences are SGHRS and YFSETQ. This chain's CDR3 is CASSPYGQGTLQETQYF. The DNA of the CDR3 is TGCGCCAGCAGCCCATACGGACAGGGTACTTTACAAGAGACCCAGTACTTC. The complete variable domain, with remaining parts taken from reference TRBV5-1 and TRBJ2-5, reads KAGVTQTPRYLIKTRGQQVTLSCSPISGHRSVSWYQQTPGQGLQFLFEYFSETQRNKGNFPGRFSGRQFSNSRSEMNVSTLELGDSALYLCASSPYGQGTLQETQYFGPGTRLLVL.

In this sample, this clonotype turned up a few times. The V and J genes are TRBV15 and TRBJ2-2; D is unclear. Trimming removed 0 bases from V and 0 bases from J, with 11 bases in between. The CDR3 contains 17 residues. Germline-derived CDR1 and CDR2 are LNHNV and YYDKDF (reference sequence). DNA of the CDR3: TGTGCCACCAGCAGAGATCCCGCCGCGGCGAACACCGGGGAGCTGTTTTTT. Its translation is CATSRDPAAANTGELFF.

This clonotype was detected ten times or more. The V gene is TRBV4-3, the J gene TRBJ2-1, with TRBD2 matching over 12 bases. Germline CDR1 is LGHNA and CDR2 is YSLEER. With V trimmed by 3 bases and J by 7 bases, 7 bases remained unmatched. The CDR3 totals 16 residues. For the CDR3, the DNA is TGCGCCAGCAGCCAGCCTATGACTAGCGGGGGTAATGAGCAGTTCTTC. Translated: CASSQPMTSGGNEQFF.

CDR3 DNA: TGCGCCAGCAGCTTGGAGGGGGTTGAAAAACTGTTTTTT. Amino acid sequence: CASSLEGVEKLFF. The chain carries TRBV5-1 and TRBJ1-4; a weak D match, TRBD1 (6 bases). The CDR3 runs to 13 residues. The V end was cut by 0 bases, the J end by 7 bases, with 7 bases between. Germline V gene data show CDR1 as SGHRS and CDR2 as YFSETQ.

This clonotype was counted only a few times. The rearrangement links TRBV18 to TRBJ2-1; D gene uncertain. CDR1 and CDR2 (germline): KGHSH, LQKENI. Between the trimmed V and J ends, which lost 2 bases and 6 bases, there was a span of 8 bases. The CDR3 contains 13 residues. CDR3 amino acids: CASSPFSRNEQFF. The CDR3 nucleotides read TGTGCCAGCTCACCATTTAGCCGCAATGAGCAGTTCTTC.

This clonotype was recorded a few times. The V call is TRBV7-8, the J call TRBJ2-7; TRBD1 aligns across 7 bases. CDR3 length equals 16 residues. The junction had 8 bases not matched to a gene; V was cut back by 1 base and J by 2 bases. The V gene's germline CDR1 is SGHVS and CDR2 FQNEAQ. As DNA, the CDR3 is TGTGCCAGCAGCTTAGGAGGGACAGCCATCACCTACGAGCAGTACTTC. This sequence encodes CASSLGGTAITYEQYF.

This clonotype was recorded a few times. V is TRBV20-1 and J is TRBJ2-7, with TRBD1 identical over 9 bases. CDR1 and CDR2 from the germline V gene are DFQATT and SNEGSKA (reference sequence). V trimming: 5 bases; J trimming: 2 bases; junction bases outside the gene matches: 7. This CDR3 spans 14 amino acids. DNA for the CDR3: TGCAGTGCTCCCCGGGACAGGGAACCCTACGAGCAGTACTTC. This translates into CSAPRDREPYEQYF.

The V call is TRBV7-2, the J call TRBJ2-7; the match to TRBD1 covers 9 bases. CDR3 length equals 15 residues. Germline CDR1 reads SGHTA; CDR2 reads FQGNSA. The V segment lost 5 bases and the J segment 5 bases; nucleotides outside the gene matches: 10. The CDR3 region has the DNA TGTGCCAGCAGCACCTCCGGGACAGGGTTCCACGAGCAGTACTTC. Its protein is CASSTSGTGFHEQYF. The full variable domain, its missing parts supplied by reference TRBV7-2 and TRBJ2-7, is GAGVSQSPSNKVTEKGKDVELRCDPISGHTALYWYRQSLGQGLEFLIYFQGNSAPDKSGLPSDRFSAERTGGSVSTLTIQRTQQEDSAVYLCASSTSGTGFHEQYFGPGTRLTVT.

The rearrangement uses TRBV7-9 and TRBJ2-3, with D maybe TRBD1 (6 bases). CDR1 and CDR2 (germline): SEHNR, FQNEAQ (reference sequence). This CDR3 region has 13 residues. V dropped 11 bases and J dropped 1 base, with 13 bases sitting between them. The CDR3 coding sequence is TGTGCCGGACAGACAGAGGGCACAGATACGCAGTATTTT. It encodes CAGQTEGTDTQYF.

In this sample, this clonotype turned up a few times. This chain links TRBV7-3 with TRBJ2-3; TRBD1 matches 9 bases. Germline CDR1 reads SGHTA; CDR2 reads FQGTGA. The V and J ends lost 5 bases and 4 bases, in that order; junction bases with no gene match: 7. CDR3 size: 15 residues. CDR3 bases: TGTGCCAGCAGCCTACAGGGGGCGCCTTCAGATACGCAGTATTTT. Amino acids: CASSLQGAPSDTQYF.

CDR3 sequence: CASSLAPLQVQETQYF. The DNA for the CDR3 is TGTGCCAGCAGCTTAGCTCCCCTCCAGGTCCAAGAGACCCAGTACTTC. V usage is TRBV7-2 and J usage is TRBJ2-5, with D unresolved. CDR3 length: 16 amino acids. V dropped 0 bases and J dropped 1 base, with 12 bases sitting between them. Germline lookup yields CDR1 SGHTA and CDR2 FQGNSA. The full variable domain, with the rest looked up from reference TRBV7-2 and TRBJ2-5, is GAGVSQSPSNKVTEKGKDVELRCDPISGHTALYWYRQSLGQGLEFLIYFQGNSAPDKSGLPSDRFSAERTGGSVSTLTIQRTQQEDSAVYLCASSLAPLQVQETQYFGPGTRLLVL.

This clonotype was seen many times. The V call is TRBV28, the J call TRBJ2-7; 10 bases align to TRBD1. The CDR3 length is 14 residues. The ends lost 0 bases at V and 12 bases at J; junction bases unmatched: 8. CDR1 MDHEN and CDR2 SYDVKM come from the germline V gene. The CDR3 region has the DNA TGTGCCAGCAGTTTATGGACAGGGGGCGGGGGCCCGTACTTC. Encoded protein: CASSLWTGGGGPYF.

V usage is TRBV6-1 and J usage is TRBJ2-1; a possible D gene is TRBD2 (6 bases). The CDR3 spans 16 residues. V shed 7 bases and J shed 2 bases, with 18 bases lying between them. CDR1 is MNHNS, CDR2 SASEGT, per germline. CDR3 in DNA: TGTGCCAGCAACCCAAGTATCCAGCGGGCCTACAATGAGCAGTTCTTC. This sequence encodes CASNPSIQRAYNEQFF.

A few counts support this clonotype. This sequence joins TRBV7-9 and TRBJ2-7; D gene uncertain. V was clipped by 5 bases and J by 3 bases, with 17 bases between them. This CDR3 spans 15 amino acids. Per germline, CDR1 SEHNR and CDR2 FQNEAQ (reference sequence). The CDR3 DNA sequence: TGTGCCAGCAGCAAAACAGCATCTTCGGTCTACGAGCAGTACTTC. Translating it yields CASSKTASSVYEQYF.

V is TRBV2 and J is TRBJ2-3; the match to TRBD1 covers 8 bases. Germline CDR1 is SNHLY and CDR2 is FYNNEI. V was clipped by 7 bases and J by 3 bases; unmatched bases: 6. This CDR3 is built from 14 residues. CDR3 region: CASTDRGLTDTQYF. In DNA form, the CDR3 reads TGTGCCAGCACTGACAGGGGTCTGACAGATACGCAGTATTTT.

The chain uses TRBV12-3 or TRBV12-4 and TRBJ2-3, with a weak D call TRBD2 (6 bases). This CDR3 is 16 amino acids long. Trimming pared 2 bases from V and 2 bases from J, leaving 14 bases between. DNA of the CDR3: TGTGCCAGCAGTTTAAAGGCGGGACCCTTCACAGATACGCAGTATTTT. It translates to CASSLKAGPFTDTQYF.

V gene TRBV4-3 combines with J gene TRBJ2-7; D is possibly TRBD2 (5 bases). Trimming removed 0 bases from V and 1 base from J, with 10 bases in between. Looked up from germline, CDR1 is LGHNA and CDR2 is YSLEER. The CDR3 contains 15 residues. The CDR3 loop reads CASSQDVRASYEQYF. CDR3 coding DNA: TGCGCCAGCAGCCAAGATGTGCGGGCGTCCTACGAGCAGTACTTC.